This TCR beta chain was sequenced in a study of control samples from healthy donors and cancer patients. TCRdb's table, derived via immunoSEQ multiplex PCR, lists solely in-frame clones and lacks some. This sample has hundreds of thousands of clones, with 82% found just once. The germline V gene has CDR1 LNHDA and CDR2 SQIVND (reference sequence). Between the trimmed V and J ends, which lost 2 bases and 5 bases, there was a span of 10 bases. This CDR3 is built from 14 residues. The source material was PBMCs. This receptor was identified in a woman between 55 and 75 years old with lung cancer. This chain joins TRBV19 and TRBJ2-1; perhaps TRBD1 as D (6 bases). The CDR3 loop is CASSILRDNNEQFF. CDR3 DNA: TGTGCCAGTAGTATACTCCGGGACAACAATGAGCAGTTCTTC.